The next 14 T cell receptor beta chains were all read from a single sample in a study of blood T cell repertoires in COVID-19. Libraries were prepared by immunoSEQ multiplex PCR; TCRdb keeps only in-frame clonotypes and omits some of them. The sample carries 380,000 or so clones, more than 80% recorded once. Sequenced: peripheral blood. The receptors stem from a man aged 35 to 55 with acute or convalescent COVID-19.

Here the CDR3 reads CASSLDRAYNEQFF. For the CDR3, the DNA is TGCGCCAGCAGTCTAGACCGGGCCTACAATGAGCAGTTCTTC. This sequence joins TRBV5-1 and TRBJ2-1, with D unresolved. Per germline, CDR1 SGHRS and CDR2 YFSETQ. V dropped 5 bases and J dropped 2 bases, with 11 bases sitting between them. This CDR3 has 14 amino acids.

The chain employs TRBV7-2 and TRBJ2-2; a weak D match, TRBD2 (5 bases). V lost 6 bases to trimming and J lost 6 bases, with 8 bases between them. The CDR3 runs 12 residues. Germline assignment: CDR1 SGHTA and CDR2 FQGNSA. CDR3 amino acids: CASSYSAGELFF. The CDR3 DNA sequence: TGTGCCAGCAGTTATAGCGCCGGGGAGCTGTTTTTT.

The V gene is TRBV6-5, the J gene TRBJ2-1; 7 nucleotides agree with TRBD1. The V and J ends lost 7 bases and 9 bases, in that order; junction bases with no gene match: 15. The CDR3 covers 15 residues. Germline CDR1 and CDR2: MNHEY and SVGAGI. The CDR3 nucleotides read TGTGCCAGCAATTGGGTACAGGGGCCCCGGGGTGAGCAGTTCTTC. Translated: CASNWVQGPRGEQFF.

This clone came up once. The chain uses TRBV2 and TRBJ1-2, with TRBD1 matching over 9 bases. The CDR3 is 15 amino acids. V lost 1 base to trimming and J lost 5 bases; unmatched junction nucleotides: 5. The germline V gene has CDR1 SNHLY and CDR2 FYNNEI. CDR3 coding DNA: TGTGCCAGCAGTGAAGGGACTGGACAGGGGTATGGCTACACCTTC. Its protein is CASSEGTGQGYGYTF. Based on the CDR3 plus reference TRBV2 and TRBJ1-2, the full variable domain is EPEVTQTPSHQVTQMGQEVILRCVPISNHLYFYWYRQILGQKVEFLVSFYNNEISEKSEIFDDQFSVERPDGSNFTLKIRSTKLEDSAMYFCASSEGTGQGYGYTFGSGTRLTVV.

The V and J genes are TRBV5-1 and TRBJ2-2, with D possibly matching TRBD2 (5 bases). Trimming pared 2 bases from V and 2 bases from J, leaving 16 bases between. The CDR3 contains 17 residues. Germline assignment: CDR1 SGHRS and CDR2 YFSETQ. CDR3 loop: CASSFPRGIVNTGELFF. The CDR3 DNA reads TGCGCCAGCAGCTTCCCCCGGGGAATCGTCAACACCGGGGAGCTGTTTTTT.

The rearrangement links TRBV12-1 to TRBJ2-3; TRBD2 reflects the table's D call only, with no check against the DNA. TRBV12-1 constitutes a pseudogene. CDR3 length equals 19 residues. CDR3 in DNA: TGTGCCAGCAGCTTTGATGGCCAGCGGGAGGCTTCTAGCACAGATACGCAGTATTTT. Its translation: CASSFDGQREASSTDTQYF.

There are a few counts of this clone. Other DNA sequences in this specimen translate into the identical CDR3. This chain joins TRBV9 and TRBJ2-1, with TRBD2 matching 11 bases. The CDR3 length is 20 residues. The V and J ends lost 0 bases and 1 base, in that order; junction bases with no gene match: 12. Germline V gives CDR1 SGDLS, CDR2 YYNGEE. CDR3 protein: CASSVAPRLAGWLSYNEQFF. The CDR3 nucleotides read TGTGCCAGCAGCGTAGCCCCGAGACTAGCGGGGTGGTTGTCCTACAATGAGCAGTTCTTC.

This sequence joins TRBV2 and TRBJ2-3; tentative D call: TRBD1 (6 bases). CDR1 is SNHLY, CDR2 FYNNEI, per germline. V lost 5 bases to trimming and J lost 0 bases, with 9 bases between them. The CDR3 sequence is 14 residues long. The CDR3 reads CASSPGTSTDTQYF. CDR3 DNA: TGTGCCAGCAGTCCAGGGACAAGCACAGATACGCAGTATTTT.

This chain joins TRBV11-2 and TRBJ1-2, with 9 nucleotides matching TRBD1. CDR1 is SGHAT, CDR2 FQNNGV, per germline. The CDR3 consists of 15 residues. V was clipped by 5 bases and J by 4 bases; unmatched bases: 8. CDR3 amino acids: CASSPKPGQGYGYTF. CDR3 nucleotide sequence: TGTGCCAGCAGCCCAAAACCGGGACAGGGCTATGGCTACACCTTC.

This chain uses TRBV6-2 or TRBV6-3 with TRBJ2-7, with TRBD2 identical over 7 bases. Per germline, CDR1 MNHEY and CDR2 SVGEGT. V shed 2 bases and J 0 bases; nucleotides not matched to a gene: 10. This CDR3 is 17 amino acids long. CDR3 DNA: TGTGCCAGCAGTTACGATAGTGCGCGGGGGAGCTCCTACGAGCAGTACTTC. It specifies CASSYDSARGSSYEQYF.

This rearrangement joins TRBV28 to TRBJ1-2; D call uncertain. The ends were cut back, 6 bases at V and 1 base at J, with 6 bases in the middle. CDR3 size: 12 residues. Germline V gene data show CDR1 as MDHEN and CDR2 as SYDVKM. The CDR3 loop reads CASSLGNYGYTF. The CDR3 nucleotides read TGTGCCAGCAGCCTCGGTAACTATGGCTACACCTTC.

The chain uses TRBV28 and TRBJ1-2, with D unclear. The last part of the DNA fits TRBJ2-1 better; the J call may be wrong. Per germline, CDR1 MDHEN and CDR2 SYDVKM. The CDR3 runs 13 residues. In nucleotides, the CDR3 is TGTGCCAGCCTCCACCCGAGGCGGCAGAATCAGTTCTTC. Translation: CASLHPRRQNQFF.

The chain combines TRBV28 with TRBJ1-2, with 8 bases matching TRBD1. The CDR3 contains 14 residues. Germline loops: CDR1 MDHEN, CDR2 SYDVKM. V lost 6 bases, J lost 3 bases, and 6 bases stayed unmatched. CDR3 sequence reads: CASSLDRAYYGYTF. CDR3 DNA: TGTGCCAGCAGCCTGGACAGGGCGTACTATGGCTACACCTTC.

This clone was detected only a few times. This chain uses TRBV19 with TRBJ1-6; tentatively, D is TRBD1 (5 bases). The CDR3 covers 14 residues. CDR1 LNHDA and CDR2 SQIVND come from the germline V gene (reference sequence). Between the trimmed V and J ends, which lost 3 bases and 9 bases, there was a span of 12 bases. In nucleotides, the CDR3 is TGTGCCAGTAGTATGGGCGGGGGATCTTCACCCCTCCACTTT. Translation: CASSMGGGSSPLHF.